These 9 T cell receptor beta chains originate from one sample sequenced in a study of cytomegalovirus exposure and HLA in healthy donors (dated by TCRdb to the late 2010s). The library was prepared using the immunoSEQ multiplex PCR assay. For the multiplex PCR, a mixture combining 60 forward primers for TCR Vbeta segments and 13 reverse primers for TCR Jbeta segments was used. In TCRdb, the immuneACCESS table is reduced to in-frame sequences with V and J assigned. These tables do not hold every clone; where another copy was compared, an unresolved V gene accounts for under half, and the others remain unexplained. Present in this sample are some 110,000 clones, under 80% of which were seen just once. Of the sample, 13% falls within the top ten clones. The sample taken for sequencing was PBMCs. The source is an older woman in good health and CMV-seropositive.

V usage is TRBV7-9 and J usage is TRBJ1-1; D might be TRBD1 (6 bases). Germline values: CDR1 SEHNR, CDR2 FQNEAQ (reference sequence). This CDR3 contains 11 residues. Trimming removed 5 bases at V and 8 bases at J, with 9 bases between. The CDR3 DNA reads TGTGCCAGCAGCCTCCAGGGGGAAGCTTTCTTT. Its translation: CASSLQGEAFF.

This rearrangement joins TRBV5-1 to TRBJ2-2, with TRBD2 identical over 11 bases. There are 17 residues in the CDR3. CDR1 and CDR2 from the germline V gene are SGHRS and YFSETQ. The J segment lost 6 bases and the V segment lost 4 bases, leaving 11 bases of the junction unmatched. The DNA of the CDR3 is TGCGCCAGCAGCCCGCTGACTAGCGGGGCCCGACCCGGGGAGCTGTTTTTT. Translation: CASSPLTSGARPGELFF.

The chain is built from TRBV18 and TRBJ1-2, with unresolved D. From germline, CDR1 is KGHSH and CDR2 LQKENI. This CDR3 has 15 amino acids. V was shortened by 1 base and J by 6 bases, with 15 bases between the two germline ends. CDR3 sequence reads: CASSPLRGLVDGYTF. The CDR3 coding sequence is TGTGCCAGCTCACCACTGAGAGGGTTGGTGGATGGCTACACCTTC.

The V and J genes are TRBV4-3 and TRBJ1-5, with 7 bases matching TRBD1. This CDR3 has 16 residues. V shed 0 bases, J shed 6 bases, and the junction held 8 bases outside the gene matches. Germline V gives CDR1 LGHNA, CDR2 YSLEER. For the CDR3, the DNA is TGCGCCAGCAGCCAAGATCCGACAGGGAATCGTCAGCCCCAGCATTTT. It translates to CASSQDPTGNRQPQHF.

The chain recombines TRBV27 with TRBJ1-2; weak D call: TRBD1 (6 bases). The CDR3 extends over 15 amino acids. Trimming removed 6 bases at V and 4 bases at J, with 18 bases between. The germline V gene has CDR1 MNHEY and CDR2 SMNVEV (reference sequence). CDR3 coding DNA: TGTGCCAGCAGCGCCGGGACACTAGGTTTCTATGGCTACACCTTC. Its translation is CASSAGTLGFYGYTF.

The chain links TRBV9 to TRBJ2-5; TRBD2 is a possible D gene (6 bases). V was clipped by 0 bases and J by 7 bases, with 19 bases between them. There are 16 residues in the CDR3. Germline lookup yields CDR1 SGDLS and CDR2 YYNGEE. CDR3 protein: CASSVDAGTRYGTQYF. In DNA form, the CDR3 reads TGTGCCAGCAGCGTAGATGCGGGAACTAGATACGGGACCCAGTACTTC. The full variable domain, with the rest looked up from reference TRBV9 and TRBJ2-5, is DSGVTQTPKHLITATGQRVTLRCSPRSGDLSVYWYQQSLDQGLQFLIQYYNGEERAKGNILERFSAQQFPDLHSELNLSSLELGDSALYFCASSVDAGTRYGTQYFGPGTRLLVL.

The chain combines TRBV5-1 with TRBJ2-7; perhaps TRBD1 as D (6 bases). This CDR3 has 16 residues. The germline V and J ends were trimmed by 0 bases and 5 bases, with 18 bases remaining between them. Germline assignment: CDR1 SGHRS and CDR2 YFSETQ. In DNA form, the CDR3 reads TGCGCCAGCAGCTTGGCCCTGTTCCAGGGGCTGAACGAGCAGTACTTC. Translating gives CASSLALFQGLNEQYF.

The chain combines TRBV5-1 with TRBJ2-7, with 9 bases aligning to TRBD1. This CDR3 contains 14 residues. The V and J ends lost 4 bases and 1 base, in that order; junction bases with no gene match: 3. Germline values: CDR1 SGHRS, CDR2 YFSETQ. DNA for the CDR3: TGCGCCAGCAGCCGAGGACAGGGGTCCTACGAGCAGTACTTC. Its translation: CASSRGQGSYEQYF.

The chain couples TRBV19 to TRBJ1-2; D might be TRBD1 (5 bases). The CDR3 covers 15 residues. Germline lookup yields CDR1 LNHDA and CDR2 SQIVND (reference sequence). V was pared by 1 base and J by 7 bases, with 16 bases between. The CDR3: CASSIGRSGGVGYTF. The CDR3 DNA sequence: TGTGCCAGTAGTATAGGTCGTTCGGGAGGGGTTGGCTACACCTTC.